These 13 T cell receptor beta chains were all obtained from the same sample, sequenced in a study of T cells after yellow fever vaccination. TCRdb re-derived calls from the 5' RACE reads in MiXCR, one entry per CDR3 protein. Seen here are 610,000 or so distinct CDR3 sequences, 9% to 15% observed once, and the top ten hold under 15%. This specimen consisted of PBMCs, obtained on the day of the yellow fever booster vaccination. The receptors derive from a young man who received the YFV17D yellow fever vaccine.

This clonotype was seen once. This chain uses TRBV7-9 with TRBJ2-3; the D gene is possibly TRBD1 (6 bases). This CDR3 has 14 residues. Trimming took off 5 bases at V and 4 bases at J, with 13 bases between the two ends. From germline, CDR1 is SEHNR and CDR2 FQNEAQ (reference sequence). The CDR3 DNA reads TGTGCCAGCAGCCCTAGGACAGCGGCAGATACGCAGTATTTT. This gives the protein CASSPRTAADTQYF.

This chain uses TRBV25-1 with TRBJ1-1; possibly TRBD1 for D (5 bases). The V gene's germline CDR1 is MGHDK and CDR2 SYGVNS. V lost 9 bases and J 0 bases, leaving 11 bases between the germline ends. The CDR3 is 13 amino acids. DNA of the CDR3: TGTGCCAGTGAAGGGGTAGTGAACACTGAAGCTTTCTTT. Its translation: CASEGVVNTEAFF.

This clonotype was seen a few times. The rearrangement joins TRBV4-1 to TRBJ1-3, with 7 positions matching TRBD1. V trimming: 4 bases; J trimming: 5 bases; junction bases outside the gene matches: 14. The CDR3 contains 17 residues. Germline V gene sequence: CDR1 MGHRA, CDR2 YSYEKL. The CDR3 DNA is TGCGCCAGCAGCCCCTTCGCCGCGACAGGGTCGCGAAACACCATATATTTT. Protein: CASSPFAATGSRNTIYF.

The gene calls are TRBV7-9 and TRBJ2-5; 7 bases map to TRBD1. Germline lookup yields CDR1 SEHNR and CDR2 FQNEAQ (reference sequence). The CDR3 length is 13 residues. After removal of 5 bases from V and 4 bases from J, the junction contained 4 bases not matched to a gene. CDR3 DNA: TGTGCCAGCAGCGGCGACAGGGTAGAGACCCAGTACTTC. Its translation: CASSGDRVETQYF.

This sequence joins TRBV7-9 and TRBJ2-5, with TRBD2 matching over 7 bases. Germline lookup yields CDR1 SEHNR and CDR2 FQNEAQ (reference sequence). This CDR3 has 16 amino acids. J lost 3 bases, V lost 2 bases, and 9 bases had no gene match. CDR3 coding DNA: TGTGCCAGCAGCTTAAGTGGTATGGGAGGGAAAGAGACCCAGTACTTC. Amino acids: CASSLSGMGGKETQYF.

This clonotype was counted a few times. CDR3 sequence: CSAHRDGSYEQYF. The CDR3 DNA reads as TGCAGCGCTCACCGGGACGGATCCTACGAGCAGTACTTC. The gene calls are TRBV29-1 and TRBJ2-7; D may match TRBD1 or TRBD2 (5 bases each). The CDR3 covers 13 residues. Trimming removed 7 bases at V and 1 base at J, with 14 bases between. Germline V lookup: CDR1 SQVTM, CDR2 ANQGSEA.

This clonotype was detected only a few times. J is TRBJ2-1 and V is TRBV5-5; D is possibly TRBD2 (6 bases). CDR1 and CDR2 from the germline V gene are SGHKS and YYEKEE (reference sequence). Trimming cost V 4 bases and J 0 bases, with 14 bases left between them. The CDR3 loop spans 16 amino acids. The CDR3 region is CASSRERVSSYNEQFF. In DNA, the CDR3 is TGTGCCAGCAGCCGTGAGCGGGTCAGCTCCTACAATGAGCAGTTCTTC.

This clonotype was seen repeatedly, ten times or more. The rearrangement joins TRBV5-1 to TRBJ2-1, with 13 bases matching TRBD2. CDR1 and CDR2 from the germline V gene are SGHRS and YFSETQ. The CDR3 runs 15 residues. V was clipped by 4 bases and J by 5 bases; unmatched bases: 3. Written as DNA, the CDR3 is TGCGCCAGCAGCGCCGGACTAGCGGGAGACAATGAGCAGTTCTTC. Translated, it gives CASSAGLAGDNEQFF.

There are a few counts of this clonotype. The chain combines TRBV25-1 with TRBJ2-3; the match to TRBD1 covers 10 bases. Germline assignment: CDR1 MGHDK and CDR2 SYGVNS. The J segment lost 2 bases and the V segment lost 5 bases, leaving 10 bases of the junction unmatched. The CDR3 consists of 17 residues. This CDR3 reads CASSPLTGTGDTDTQYF. DNA of the CDR3: TGTGCCAGCAGTCCACTTACCGGGACAGGGGACACAGATACGCAGTATTTT.

V is TRBV5-1 and J is TRBJ2-7; maybe TRBD1 (6 bases). Germline values: CDR1 SGHRS, CDR2 YFSETQ. The CDR3 runs to 14 residues. The germline V and J ends were trimmed by 0 bases and 6 bases, with 13 bases remaining between them. This chain's CDR3 is CASSLGQDASEQYF. The CDR3 coding sequence is TGCGCCAGCAGCTTGGGACAGGACGCCTCCGAGCAGTACTTC. The whole variable domain, remainder taken from reference TRBV5-1 and TRBJ2-7, is KAGVTQTPRYLIKTRGQQVTLSCSPISGHRSVSWYQQTPGQGLQFLFEYFSETQRNKGNFPGRFSGRQFSNSRSEMNVSTLELGDSALYLCASSLGQDASEQYFGPGTRLTVT.

A note on this clonotype: Given a much more abundant clone one base away, this may be a read error. The CDR3 DNA follows: TGTGCCAGCAGCCAAGATCCGCTAGCGGGATCCTACGAGCAGTGCTTC. Its translation: CASSQDPLAGSYEQCF. J is TRBJ2-7 and V is TRBV4-2; 9 positions agree with TRBD2. CDR1 and CDR2 (germline): LGHNA, YNFKEQ. CDR3 length: 16 residues.

This chain joins TRBV24-1 and TRBJ2-5; weak D call: TRBD1 (6 bases). The CDR3 contains 16 residues. Germline lookup yields CDR1 KGHDR and CDR2 SFDVKD. Deletions cut 3 bases from V and 1 base from J, with 14 bases between. The CDR3 DNA reads as TGTGCCACCAGTGATCCTTTTTCGACAGGCCAAGAGACCCAGTACTTC. This encodes CATSDPFSTGQETQYF.

There are a few counts of this clonotype. The rearrangement links TRBV4-3 to TRBJ2-2; a possible D gene is TRBD2 (6 bases). From germline, CDR1 is LGHNA and CDR2 YSLEER. V lost 2 bases to trimming and J lost 7 bases, with 20 bases between them. The CDR3 loop spans 17 amino acids. The CDR3 DNA follows: TGCGCCAGCAGCCAACCGGGACTCAACCAGTGGGGCGGGGAGCTGTTTTTT. Protein product: CASSQPGLNQWGGELFF.